This T cell receptor beta chain emerged from a study of beta chain features in type 1 diabetes (dated by TCRdb to 2016 to 2019). Context from the whole study: Mean age, gender distribution, total cell number and subset yield did not differ between patients and healthy donors. A total of roughly 98,000,000 sorted cells were examined across all samples, and RNA yield correlated strongly with the number of cells per subset. In the study, TCRB repertoires of sorted circulating CD4+ T cell subsets from recently diagnosed type 1 diabetes patients were compared with those of matched healthy donors. Naive and central memory subsets were obtained from all 30 or so donors, but regulatory and stem cell-like memory subsets were isolated from only 8 patients and roughly 8 healthy donors. Study-wide conclusions, independent of this receptor: Only small numbers of individuals were included in the HLA sub-analyses, which left unresolved whether HLA type had any influence on TCRB rearrangement. PCR might favor shorter templates, but patient and control samples were amplified and corrected together, so any skew would affect both groups equally. A moderate but significant shortening of TCRB CDR3 length was observed in type 1 diabetes patients in all four CD4+ subsets. The naive, central memory and regulatory TCRB repertoires appeared to resemble one another more closely among patients than among healthy donors. Because cDNA rather than genomic DNA was sequenced, highly expressing activated cells could have been over-represented, although no difference in activation and CD3 levels was found between groups. Fewer insertions and more nucleotide deletions at VDJ recombination sites were observed in patients with type 1 diabetes, implying thymic rearrangement abnormalities.

The entire amount of isolated RNA was reverse transcribed using the High Capacity cDNA Reverse Transcription Kit, so the sequenced TCRB transcripts were expressed ones. Deep immunoSEQ sequencing was applied to naive, central memory and regulatory T cell samples, giving an average of roughly 3.5 million total reads per sample. After sorted cells were lysed in RLT buffer, RNA was extracted with DNase-treated RNeasy Micro or Mini kits, with the choice depending on cell number. Each cell subset was processed separately to prevent cross-contamination, with patient and healthy donor samples processed together. The immunoSEQ multiplex PCR was used to amplify TCRB sequences from cDNA, generating 87-bp fragments that spanned the CDR3 region. Amplicons were sequenced on the Illumina HiSeq platform. Turning to the authors' computational methods: Synthetic template baselines were used to correct PCR bias computationally, reads within Hamming distance 2 were collapsed, and singletons that could not be merged were discarded. By aligning reads against IMGT, V, D and J genes, CDR3 length, and insertions or deletions at six rearrangement sites were assigned. Clonotype counts were normalized to sorted cell number within each subset before computing true diversity and Gini coefficients with the tcR R package. Repertoire sharing was quantified using the overlap coefficient calculated on TCRB nucleotide sequences. As a proxy for the pre-selection repertoire, out-of-frame TCRB sequences from naive cells were analyzed. The immuneACCESS repertoire file appears here via TCRdb, limited to in-frame rearrangements. These files lack a portion of the clones; in checked studies, under half of the deficit traces to unresolved V genes, and the cause of the others is not known. V and J calls and clone size follow that table, whereas D and trimming were derived from the DNA. The sample table contains 680,000 or so clones; only one count was recorded for roughly a sixth of them. The top ten clones comprise approximately 0.093% of the sample.

Spanning cysteine to phenylalanine, the CDR3 consists of 16 amino acids. The entry retains the CDR3 DNA only, 48 bases that are in frame from base 1. Relative to germline, V is missing 5 bases and J is missing 4 bases, with 11 bases of the junction outside any gene match. According to the germline V gene (reference sequence), CDR1 reads SEHNR and CDR2 reads FQNEAQ. About this clone: Its cognate antigen has yet to be identified. Base-call qualities are not available, and no considerably larger clone is one nucleotide away.

From each donor, a single peripheral blood sample of 100 to 150 mL on average was drawn into heparinised tubes. Using a panel that included CD45RO, CCR7, CD25, CD127, CD95 and CD27, naive, central memory, regulatory and stem cell-like memory CD4+ T cells were sorted on a BD FACSAria II. A purity above 95% was achieved for all sorted populations. PBMCs were isolated right away by Lymphoprep density gradient centrifugation and were stained directly, without culture. To minimize batch effects, samples were stained and sorted in pairs, one healthy donor with one patient per experiment. Specimen: naive CD4+ T cells from blood. In light of the paper, this sample's cell subset or site label describes: true naive CD4+ T cells. This chain joins TRBV7-9 to TRBJ1-2, with 9 middle bases fitting TRBD1. The receptor comes from a young man in good health. This receptor has the CDR3 CASSPGTGYGSYGYTF. Read as DNA, the sequence is TGTGCCAGCAGCCCCGGGACAGGGTACGGAAGCTATGGCTACACCTTC. The full variable domain, with segments outside the CDR3 supplied by the reference TRBV7-9 and TRBJ1-2 proteins, appears as DTGVSQNPRHKITKRGQNVTFRCDPISEHNRLYWYRQTLGQGPEFLTYFQNEAQLEKSRLLSDRFSAERPKGSFSTLEIQRTEQGDSAMYLCASSPGTGYGSYGYTFGSGTRLTVV.